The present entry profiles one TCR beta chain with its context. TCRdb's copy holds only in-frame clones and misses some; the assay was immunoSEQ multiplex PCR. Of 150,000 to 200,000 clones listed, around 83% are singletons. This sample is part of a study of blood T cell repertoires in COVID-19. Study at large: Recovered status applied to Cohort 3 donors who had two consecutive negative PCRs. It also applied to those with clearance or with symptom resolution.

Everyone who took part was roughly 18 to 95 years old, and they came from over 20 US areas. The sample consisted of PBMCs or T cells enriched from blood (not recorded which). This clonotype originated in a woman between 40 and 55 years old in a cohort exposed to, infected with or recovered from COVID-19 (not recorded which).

The CDR3 is CASSSLDWGDRDNSPLHF. The CDR3 nucleotides read TGTGCCAGCAGCTCCCTTGATTGGGGGGACAGGGATAATTCACCCCTCCACTTT. The chain couples TRBV11-2 to TRBJ1-6; 9 nucleotides agree with TRBD1. Trimming at V came to 4 bases and at J to 5 bases, leaving 12 bases not matched to a gene. There are 18 residues in the CDR3. Germline V gives CDR1 SGHAT, CDR2 FQNNGV.